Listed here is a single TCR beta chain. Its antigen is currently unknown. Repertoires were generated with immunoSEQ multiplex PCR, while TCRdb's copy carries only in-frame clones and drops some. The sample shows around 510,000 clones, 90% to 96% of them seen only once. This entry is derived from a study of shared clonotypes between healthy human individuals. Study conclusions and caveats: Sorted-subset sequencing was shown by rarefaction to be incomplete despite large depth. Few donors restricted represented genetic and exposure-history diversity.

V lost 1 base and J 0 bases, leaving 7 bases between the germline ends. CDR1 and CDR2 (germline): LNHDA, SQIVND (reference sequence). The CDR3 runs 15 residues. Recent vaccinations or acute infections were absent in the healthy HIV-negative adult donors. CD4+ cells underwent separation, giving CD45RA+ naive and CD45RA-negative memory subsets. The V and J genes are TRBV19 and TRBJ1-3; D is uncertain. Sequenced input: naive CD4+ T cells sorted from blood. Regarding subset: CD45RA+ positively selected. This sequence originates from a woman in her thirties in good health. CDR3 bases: TGTGCCAGTAGTATAGCATCGATCTCTGGAAACACCATATATTTT. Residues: CASSIASISGNTIYF.